The 17 T cell receptor beta chains reported below all come from one sample, sequenced in a study of CD8 T cells in ankylosing spondylitis. Using its own MiXCR run on the 5' RACE reads, TCRdb lists one record per CDR3 protein. The data contain 150,000 to 200,000 distinct CDR3 sequences, under 15% of them singletons. The source material was blood, either unsorted or a sorted T cell fraction (not recorded which). These receptors came from a female donor with ankylosing spondylitis or in good health (not recorded which).

This chain joins TRBV4-2 and TRBJ2-7, with no clear D. The V end lost 3 bases, the J end lost 3 bases, and 12 bases lay between the germline ends. The CDR3 contains 14 residues. CDR1 is LGHNA, CDR2 YNFKEQ, per germline. CDR3 bases: TGTGCCAGCAGCCAGGTCGGTGCGGACTACGAGCAGTACTTC. As protein: CASSQVGADYEQYF.

Many counts were recorded for this clonotype. The genes are TRBV29-1 and TRBJ1-2; TRBD1 might be the D (6 bases). In germline, CDR1 is SQVTM, CDR2 ANQGSEA. Trimming removed 3 bases at V and 7 bases at J, with 18 bases between. The CDR3 extends over 14 amino acids. CDR3 nucleotide sequence: TGCAGCGTTGATGAACAGGGAAAGTTTGGTGGCTACACCTTC. This sequence encodes CSVDEQGKFGGYTF.

V gene TRBV20-1 combines with J gene TRBJ2-3; 9 nucleotides match TRBD1. This CDR3 has 15 residues. The ends lost 1 base at V and 5 bases at J; junction bases unmatched: 7. The germline V gene has CDR1 DFQATT and CDR2 SNEGSKA (reference sequence). The CDR3 spells CSARGTGGWIDTQYF. As DNA, the CDR3 is TGCAGTGCTAGAGGAACAGGGGGCTGGATAGATACGCAGTATTTT.

This clonotype was recorded a few times. This chain uses TRBV13 with TRBJ2-7; TRBD1 matches at 9 bases. Looked up from germline, CDR1 is PRHDT and CDR2 is FYEKMQ (reference sequence). This CDR3 region has 16 residues. The V segment lost 5 bases and the J segment 6 bases; nucleotides outside the gene matches: 14. For the CDR3, the DNA is TGTGCCAGCAGCATACCACCCGGACAGGGGCTTATCGAGCAGTACTTC. Its translation is CASSIPPGQGLIEQYF.

This clonotype occurred many times. The chain is built from TRBV7-2 and TRBJ2-1; D gene unclear. The CDR3 is 13 amino acids. V gave up 4 bases and J gave up 9 bases, with 13 bases separating them. Germline V CDR1 and CDR2: SGHTA, FQGNSA. The CDR3 DNA reads TGTGCCAGCAGCTCGAATTCGATAGGTGAGCAGTTCTTC. Its translation is CASSSNSIGEQFF.

A few counts support this clonotype. V gene TRBV5-1 combines with J gene TRBJ2-1; 7 nucleotides align to TRBD2. The CDR3 covers 16 residues. Germline V lookup: CDR1 SGHRS, CDR2 YFSETQ. V lost 0 bases to trimming and J lost 2 bases; unmatched junction nucleotides: 5. For the CDR3, the DNA is TGCGCCAGCAGCTTGGACGGGAGGCTAACCTACAATGAGCAGTTCTTC. This encodes CASSLDGRLTYNEQFF.

This clonotype showed up many times. This chain links TRBV5-1 with TRBJ1-6, with D uncertain. The CDR3 is made up of 15 amino acids. Per germline, CDR1 SGHRS and CDR2 YFSETQ. The ends were cut back, 0 bases at V and 7 bases at J, with 11 bases in the middle. CDR3 amino acids: CASSLGRILNSPLHF. DNA for the CDR3: TGCGCCAGCAGCTTGGGTCGGATCCTAAATTCACCCCTCCACTTT.

This clonotype appeared many times. The V gene is TRBV28, the J gene TRBJ1-6, with D uncertain. The CDR3 runs to 15 residues. V was clipped by 8 bases and J by 2 bases, with 13 bases between them. Germline CDR1 is MDHEN and CDR2 is SYDVKM. DNA of the CDR3: TGTGCCAGCTGCGGACCGCGAACCTATAATTCACCCCTCCACTTT. Protein product: CASCGPRTYNSPLHF.

This chain joins TRBV11-1 and TRBJ2-6; D remains ambiguous. The CDR3 has 20 residues. Germline V gives CDR1 SGHAT, CDR2 FQDESV (reference sequence). V lost 1 base and J lost 0, with 19 bases in between. The CDR3 region is CASSLGIVDGTHSGANVLTF. The CDR3 DNA is TGTGCCAGCAGCTTAGGGATAGTCGACGGAACCCACTCTGGGGCCAACGTCCTGACTTTC. Full variable domain (remainder filled in from reference TRBV11-1 and TRBJ2-6): EAEVAQSPRYKITEKSQAVAFWCDPISGHATLYWYRQILGQGPELLVQFQDESVVDDSQLPKDRFSAERLKGVDSTLKIQPAELGDSAMYLCASSLGIVDGTHSGANVLTFGAGSRLTVL.

The chain uses TRBV12-3 or TRBV12-4 and TRBJ2-1; the match to TRBD2 covers 14 bases. This CDR3 is 17 amino acids long. The V segment lost 5 bases and the J segment 7 bases; nucleotides outside the gene matches: 10. The CDR3 is CASSPLTSGRAVNEQFF. The CDR3 DNA sequence: TGTGCCAGCAGTCCCCTGACTAGCGGGAGGGCGGTGAATGAGCAGTTCTTC.

This clonotype showed up many times. The gene calls are TRBV7-9 and TRBJ1-4; 7 bases map to TRBD1. There are 16 residues in the CDR3. Germline CDR1 SEHNR, CDR2 FQNEAQ (reference sequence). J lost 0 bases, V lost 5 bases, and 6 bases had no gene match. CDR3 DNA: TGTGCCAGCAGCCCGGGACAGCGCCCAACTAATGAAAAACTGTTTTTT. Translating it yields CASSPGQRPTNEKLFF. The full variable domain, completed using reference TRBV7-9 and TRBJ1-4, is DTGVSQNPRHKITKRGQNVTFRCDPISEHNRLYWYRQTLGQGPEFLTYFQNEAQLEKSRLLSDRFSAERPKGSFSTLEIQRTEQGDSAMYLCASSPGQRPTNEKLFFGSGTQLSVL.

As to this clonotype: Relative to the germline gene, one junction end is altered; a read error may explain this. The rearrangement uses TRBV10-3 and TRBJ2-5, with TRBD2 matching over 14 bases. CDR3 length equals 20 residues. Germline lookup yields CDR1 ENHRY and CDR2 SYGVKD. This CDR3 is CAISSGTSGSKATKGETQCF. CDR3 bases: TGTGCCATCAGTTCCGGGACTAGCGGGAGTAAAGCCACAAAAGGGGAGACCCAGTGCTTC.

Ten or more counts support this clonotype. The chain is built from TRBV5-1 and TRBJ1-5; 8 bases map to TRBD1. Germline V gene data show CDR1 as SGHRS and CDR2 as YFSETQ. The V segment lost 2 bases and the J segment 4 bases; nucleotides outside the gene matches: 8. The CDR3 length is 16 residues. CDR3 in amino acids: CASSLGSGGANQPQHF. The CDR3 nucleotides are TGCGCCAGCAGCTTAGGGTCAGGGGGCGCGAATCAGCCCCAGCATTTT.

There are many counts of this clonotype. The DNA of the CDR3 is TGCGCCAGTACCGACGGGGATGGGAATGGCTACACCTTC. It codes for CASTDGDGNGYTF. The chain carries TRBV5-1 and TRBJ1-2; no definite D call. Trimming pared 8 bases from V and 6 bases from J, leaving 17 bases between. The CDR3 length is 13 residues. Germline-derived CDR1 and CDR2 are SGHRS and YFSETQ.

The chain has TRBV30 and TRBJ1-1; possible D gene TRBD1, 6 bases. Trimming removed 0 bases at V and 5 bases at J, with 16 bases between. Germline lookup yields CDR1 GTSNPN and CDR2 SVGIG (reference sequence). This CDR3 region has 15 residues. The CDR3 nucleotides are TGTGCCTGGAGTGTTCAGCAGGGGAGGGGAACTGAAGCTTTCTTT. Protein product: CAWSVQQGRGTEAFF.

This clonotype has a count of ten or more. The J gene is TRBJ2-1, the V gene TRBV6-4; 11 bases align to TRBD1. V lost 3 bases to trimming and J lost 7 bases; unmatched junction nucleotides: 5. Per germline, CDR1 MRHNA and CDR2 SNTAGT. The CDR3 totals 15 residues. The CDR3 DNA follows: TGTGCCAGCAGTGAACAAGGGACAGGGGGAAATGAGCAGTTCTTC. It translates to CASSEQGTGGNEQFF.

This clonotype has ten or more counts. This chain links TRBV28 with TRBJ1-1; 7 bases match TRBD1. The germline CDR1 and CDR2 sequences are MDHEN and SYDVKM. V shed 4 bases and J 5 bases; nucleotides not matched to a gene: 10. This CDR3 contains 15 residues. In DNA form, the CDR3 reads TGTGCCAGCAGTTCCCCCGACAGGGAGGGAACTGAAGCTTTCTTT. Its translation: CASSSPDREGTEAFF.